This T cell receptor beta chain was found in a study of identifying expanded T cells in peripheral blood. Note on this clone: Its antigen is currently unknown.

No infections or other immune events were documented during collection. CDR3 length: 16 residues. Looked up from germline, CDR1 is SGHRS and CDR2 is YFSETQ. The V end lost 0 bases, the J end lost 1 base, and 11 bases lay between the germline ends. The study, taken as a whole, reports: Over approximately two and four weeks, about 16 and 19 clones changed, versus approximately 1.1 between replicates. Clone count variance between approximately two-week samples rose with total template count.

Assay used: immunoSEQ multiplex PCR; TCRdb lists only in-frame clones, some missing. The sample lists over 85,000 clones, 70% to 90% occurring once. The sequenced sample was blood. The V and J genes are TRBV5-1 and TRBJ1-3; the D is unclear. The source of this sequence is a person aged 18 to 75 in good health. The CDR3: CASSLAPTESGNTIYF. The DNA of the CDR3 is TGCGCCAGCAGCTTGGCCCCGACTGAATCTGGAAACACCATATATTTT.